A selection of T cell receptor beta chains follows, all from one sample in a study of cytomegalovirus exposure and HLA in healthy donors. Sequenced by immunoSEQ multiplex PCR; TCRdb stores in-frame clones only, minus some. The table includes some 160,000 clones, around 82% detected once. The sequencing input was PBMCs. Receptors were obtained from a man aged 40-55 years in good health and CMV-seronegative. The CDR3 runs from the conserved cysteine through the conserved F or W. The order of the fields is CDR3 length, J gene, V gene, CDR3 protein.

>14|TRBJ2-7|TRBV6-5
CASSYSSGSYEQYF
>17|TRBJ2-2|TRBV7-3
CASSLTASGKNTGELFF
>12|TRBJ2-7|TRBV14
CASSQDRFKQYF
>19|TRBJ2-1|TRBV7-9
CASSFPGLAGARLVDEQFF
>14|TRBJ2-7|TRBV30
CAWSGLAGFGEQYF
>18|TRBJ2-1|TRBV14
CASSQEYRAGGVYNEQFF
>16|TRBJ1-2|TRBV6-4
CASSDSSWGPAFRYTF
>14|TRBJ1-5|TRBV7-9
CSSSFGGSNQPQHF
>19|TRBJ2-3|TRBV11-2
CASSLDGLAGVPSADTQYF
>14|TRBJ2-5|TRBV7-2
CASSRPTAEETQYF
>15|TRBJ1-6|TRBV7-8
CASSLDQTGKSPLHF
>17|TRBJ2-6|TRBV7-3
CASSGGTGGVGANVLTF
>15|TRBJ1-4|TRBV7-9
CASSSGGASGEKLFF
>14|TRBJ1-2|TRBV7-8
CASSFRLQGNGYTF
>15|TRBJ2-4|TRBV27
CASSLEGQGANIQYF
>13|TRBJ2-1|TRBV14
CASSQELAYEQFF
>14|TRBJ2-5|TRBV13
CASKKAGARETQYF
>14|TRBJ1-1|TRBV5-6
CASSSVRPGTEAFF
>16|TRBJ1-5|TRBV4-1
CASSQAQGASNQPQHF
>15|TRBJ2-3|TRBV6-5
CASSLTSGGTDTQYF
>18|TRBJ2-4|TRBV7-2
CASSLGRSGGLAKNIQYF
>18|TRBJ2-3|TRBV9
CASSVATLAHTSTDTQYF
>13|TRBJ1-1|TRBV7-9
CASRPQGWAEAFF
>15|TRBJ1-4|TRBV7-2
CASSMQTGELVKLFF
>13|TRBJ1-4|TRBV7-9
CACVRGLGEKLFF
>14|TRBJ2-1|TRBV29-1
CSVEGESSYNEQFF
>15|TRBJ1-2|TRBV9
CASSSGGPSSFGYTF
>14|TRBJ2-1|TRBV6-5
CASNRDSTRDEQFF
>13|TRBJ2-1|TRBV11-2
CASSFSGDNEQFF
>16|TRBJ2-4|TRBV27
CASSIGQGLAKNIQYF
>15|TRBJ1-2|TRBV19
CASSIANRVWAGYTF
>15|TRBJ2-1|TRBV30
CAWRARTLRYNEQFF
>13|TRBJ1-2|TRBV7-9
CSSSRQGNFGYTF
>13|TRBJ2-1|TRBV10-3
CAISEVVGGEQFF
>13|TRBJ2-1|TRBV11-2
CASSLDLRNEQFF
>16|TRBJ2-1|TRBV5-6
CASSLRLAVSYNEQFF
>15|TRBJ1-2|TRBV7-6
CASSPRAGVQHGYTF
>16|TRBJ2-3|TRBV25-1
CASSEGTGGSTDTQYF
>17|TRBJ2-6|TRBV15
CATSRDPLSSGANVLTF
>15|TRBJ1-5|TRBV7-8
CASSLRVSSNQPQHF
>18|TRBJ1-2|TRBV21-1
CASSKRAVTGAPNYGYTF
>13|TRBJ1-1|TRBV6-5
CASNWGQGAEAFF
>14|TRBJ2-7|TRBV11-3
CASSLGQAGYEQYF
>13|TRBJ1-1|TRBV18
CASSSGANTEAFF
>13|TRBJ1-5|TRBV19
CASSQTEVQPQHF